What follows are 25 T cell receptor beta chains derived from one specimen sequenced in a study of T cells of healthy individuals (dated by TCRdb to 2017 to 2018). The library relied on 5' RACE. The sequencing machine was an Illumina MiSeq. Starting from the raw public reads, TCRdb applied fastp trimming at Q25, assembled clones with MiXCR and retained in-frame beta chains. Each CDR3 protein gets just one entry, which takes the most common genes and DNA from the rows behind it. This sample has about 57,000 distinct CDR3 sequences in its table, and about 16% of those were observed once. Together, the top ten hold about 4.7% of the sample. Source of these receptors: a human donor in good health.

This clonotype was found many times. This chain joins TRBV28 and TRBJ2-5, with D perhaps matching TRBD1 (5 bases). The CDR3 extends over 13 amino acids. CDR1 MDHEN and CDR2 SYDVKM come from the germline V gene. V gave up 3 bases and J gave up 5 bases, with 10 bases separating them. The CDR3 loop reads CASSLGRVETQYF. CDR3 coding DNA: TGTGCCAGCAGTTTGGGCAGGGTGGAGACCCAGTACTTC.

The gene calls are TRBV9 and TRBJ2-7, with TRBD2 matching 9 bases. CDR3 length: 16 amino acids. Germline assignment: CDR1 SGDLS and CDR2 YYNGEE. V trimming: 5 bases; J trimming: 3 bases; junction bases outside the gene matches: 12. CDR3 in DNA: TGTGCCAGCAGTTCCCAAAAGCTAGCGGGAAACTACGAGCAGTACTTC. Its protein product is CASSSQKLAGNYEQYF. The full variable domain, its missing parts supplied by reference TRBV9 and TRBJ2-7, is DSGVTQTPKHLITATGQRVTLRCSPRSGDLSVYWYQQSLDQGLQFLIQYYNGEERAKGNILERFSAQQFPDLHSELNLSSLELGDSALYFCASSSQKLAGNYEQYFGPGTRLTVT.

The V and J genes are TRBV6-2 or TRBV6-3 and TRBJ2-1; tentative D call: TRBD1 (6 bases). The CDR3 totals 17 residues. Germline lookup yields CDR1 MNHEY and CDR2 SVGEGT. Trimming cost V 3 bases and J 8 bases, with 23 bases left between them. The CDR3 coding sequence is TGTGCCAGCAGTTATCAAACCGGGACAATTGTATTCGATGAGCAGTTCTTC. Amino acids: CASSYQTGTIVFDEQFF.

This clonotype was detected many times. The V call is TRBV19, the J call TRBJ2-7; TRBD1 matches at 7 bases. J was trimmed by 6 bases and V by 4 bases; bases with no gene match: 3. This CDR3 comprises 12 residues. Germline V gives CDR1 LNHDA, CDR2 SQIVND (reference sequence). The DNA of the CDR3 is TGTGCCAGTAGTACGACAGGGCTCGAGCAGTACTTC. This gives the protein CASSTTGLEQYF.

V gene TRBV12-3 or TRBV12-4 combines with J gene TRBJ2-5; tentatively, D is TRBD1 (6 bases). The CDR3 has 15 amino acids. The ends were cut back, 5 bases at V and 2 bases at J, with 15 bases in the middle. DNA of the CDR3: TGTGCCAGCAGTACTAGGGACATCGGACAAGAGACCCAGTACTTC. Residues: CASSTRDIGQETQYF.

CDR3 amino acids: CSASYGTGLTDTQYF. CDR3 coding DNA: TGCAGTGCTAGTTATGGGACAGGGTTAACAGATACGCAGTATTTT. This sequence joins TRBV20-1 and TRBJ2-3; TRBD1 aligns across 9 bases. Trimming cost V 3 bases and J 3 bases; bases outside gene matches: 7. From germline, CDR1 is DFQATT and CDR2 SNEGSKA (reference sequence). CDR3 length equals 15 residues.

This clonotype appeared many times. The rearrangement uses TRBV5-1 and TRBJ2-1; D is perhaps TRBD1 (7 bases). Germline V gene lookup returns CDR1 SGHRS and CDR2 YFSETQ. The germline V and J ends were trimmed by 2 bases and 0 bases, with 15 bases remaining between them. CDR3 size: 17 residues. The DNA of the CDR3 is TGCGCCAGCAGCTTTGGCTCAGGGGGGAGCTCCTACAATGAGCAGTTCTTC. Translating it yields CASSFGSGGSSYNEQFF.

Comments on this clonotype: A much bigger clone sits one base away, suggesting this may be a read error. The chain links TRBV30 to TRBJ2-1; the D gene is possibly TRBD2 (6 bases). CDR1 and CDR2 from the germline V gene are GTSNPN and SVGIG (reference sequence). This CDR3 contains 14 residues. The CDR3 region is CALSGVTSGNEQFF. Written as DNA, the CDR3 is TGTGCCTTGAGTGGTGTGACTAGTGGGAATGAGCAGTTCTTC.

The sample holds a few counts of this clonotype. The J gene is TRBJ1-5, the V gene TRBV30; no firm D call. The CDR3 has 13 residues. Trimming shortened V by 5 bases and J by 2 bases, and 10 bases separated the two germline ends. Germline CDR1 GTSNPN, CDR2 SVGIG (reference sequence). This CDR3 is CAWRTGGNQPQHF. The CDR3 bases are TGTGCCTGGCGGACCGGGGGCAATCAGCCCCAGCATTTT.

The chain carries TRBV7-3 and TRBJ2-3; 9 bases map to TRBD2. The CDR3 sequence is 15 residues long. The ends lost 5 bases at V and 2 bases at J; junction bases unmatched: 5. CDR1 is SGHTA, CDR2 FQGTGA, per germline. The chain's CDR3 is CASSPVAGATDTQYF. The CDR3 DNA is TGTGCCAGCAGCCCTGTAGCGGGAGCCACAGATACGCAGTATTTT.

The CDR3 DNA is TGTGCCAGCAGCCAACTAGCGGCCCCCTACAATGAGCAGTTCTTC. This codes for CASSQLAAPYNEQFF. This chain joins TRBV7-2 and TRBJ2-1, with 8 bases that match TRBD2. The trim removed 5 bases at V and 2 bases at J, leaving 5 bases unmatched. Germline V gene sequence: CDR1 SGHTA, CDR2 FQGNSA. CDR3 size: 15 residues.

Many counts were recorded for this clonotype. This chain's CDR3 is CASGFGQGSNEQFF. CDR3 in DNA: TGTGCTAGTGGTTTTGGTCAGGGGTCGAATGAGCAGTTCTTC. The chain recombines TRBV12-5 with TRBJ2-1; tentative D call: TRBD1 (6 bases). V shed 3 bases and J shed 7 bases, with 13 bases lying between them. This CDR3 contains 14 residues. The germline V gene has CDR1 LGHNT and CDR2 FRNRAP.

This clonotype was seen a few times. This chain uses TRBV19 with TRBJ2-1, with 9 bases lining up with TRBD2. The CDR3 runs to 16 residues. V gave up 5 bases and J gave up 3 bases; unmatched junction bases: 8. Per germline, CDR1 LNHDA and CDR2 SQIVND (reference sequence). CDR3: CASSLPPTSGYNEQFF. CDR3 in DNA: TGTGCCAGTAGTCTTCCCCCGACTAGCGGCTACAATGAGCAGTTCTTC.

The chain couples TRBV20-1 to TRBJ2-7; tentatively, D is TRBD2 (6 bases). The germline CDR1 and CDR2 sequences are DFQATT and SNEGSKA (reference sequence). The ends were cut back, 1 base at V and 6 bases at J, with 13 bases in the middle. The CDR3 consists of 13 residues. The CDR3 region is CSARGDWVGEQYF. The CDR3 region has the DNA TGCAGTGCTAGAGGGGACTGGGTCGGCGAGCAGTACTTC.

V gene TRBV20-1 combines with J gene TRBJ2-2, with unresolved D. The ends were cut back, 0 bases at V and 1 base at J, with 6 bases in the middle. The CDR3 has 14 amino acids. CDR1 and CDR2 from the germline V gene are DFQATT and SNEGSKA (reference sequence). CDR3: CSARDYGNTGELFF. DNA for the CDR3: TGCAGTGCTAGAGATTATGGGAACACCGGGGAGCTGTTTTTT.

A few counts support this clonotype. J is TRBJ2-2 and V is TRBV3-1, with D tentatively TRBD1 or TRBD2 (5 bases each). Trimming cost V 4 bases and J 5 bases, with 14 bases left between them. The germline CDR1 and CDR2 sequences are LGHDT and YNNKEL (reference sequence). CDR3 length: 15 residues. In DNA form, the CDR3 reads TGTGCCAGCAGCCCCCTTCCGGGGCGGACCGGGGAGCTGTTTTTT. It specifies CASSPLPGRTGELFF.

The chain carries TRBV4-3 and TRBJ1-1; D is perhaps TRBD1 (6 bases). CDR3 size: 18 residues. The V end lost 0 bases, the J end lost 0 bases, and 17 bases lay between the germline ends. Germline CDR1 and CDR2: LGHNA and YSLEER. CDR3 coding DNA: TGCGCCAGCAGCCAAGATCGTAGGAGACAGGCGATGAACACTGAAGCTTTCTTT. Protein product: CASSQDRRRQAMNTEAFF.

The chain joins TRBV7-9 to TRBJ2-7; TRBD1 aligns across 9 bases. Germline V lookup: CDR1 SEHNR, CDR2 FQNEAQ (reference sequence). This CDR3 contains 14 residues. Unmatched junction bases numbered 7, after V lost 5 bases and J lost 5 bases. The CDR3 sequence: CASSPGTGFDEQYF. DNA for the CDR3: TGTGCCAGCAGCCCCGGGACAGGGTTCGACGAGCAGTACTTC.

This clonotype was counted at least ten times. The chain links TRBV11-2 to TRBJ1-2, with D hard to call. The germline V and J ends were trimmed by 1 base and 13 bases, with 19 bases remaining between them. The germline V gene encodes CDR1 SGHAT and CDR2 FQNNGV. The CDR3 has 14 residues. The CDR3 here is CASSLGRGPMKGTF. DNA of the CDR3: TGTGCCAGCAGCTTAGGTCGAGGACCGATGAAAGGCACCTTC.

This clonotype was detected a few times. CDR3: CASSFGGTEAFF. CDR3 nucleotide sequence: TGTGCCAGCAGCTTCGGAGGAACTGAAGCTTTCTTT. The chain combines TRBV5-4 with TRBJ1-1; D not resolved. Germline V gene sequence: CDR1 SGHNT, CDR2 YYREEE (reference sequence). Trimming took off 2 bases at V and 5 bases at J, with 7 bases between the two ends. This CDR3 spans 12 amino acids.

This rearrangement joins TRBV6-5 to TRBJ2-6; D unresolved. This CDR3 contains 17 residues. The germline V gene encodes CDR1 MNHEY and CDR2 SVGAGI. V was pared by 0 bases and J by 0 bases, with 9 bases between. In DNA form, the CDR3 reads TGTGCCAGCAGTTACTCGAGAGTCGCCTCTGGGGCCAACGTCCTGACTTTC. Its translation: CASSYSRVASGANVLTF.

The CDR3 sequence is CASSQEMNLDFLGEQYF. DNA of the CDR3: TGCGCCAGCAGCCAAGAAATGAACTTAGACTTCTTGGGGGAGCAGTACTTC. The J gene is TRBJ2-7, the V gene TRBV4-1; D gene unclear. This CDR3 is built from 17 residues. The V gene's germline CDR1 is MGHRA and CDR2 YSYEKL. V was cut by 0 bases and J by 7 bases, with 22 bases left in between.

This clonotype was detected many times. This chain joins TRBV7-9 and TRBJ2-7, with TRBD1 matching over 8 bases. CDR3 length: 12 amino acids. J was trimmed by 4 bases and V by 5 bases; bases with no gene match: 1. The germline V gene has CDR1 SEHNR and CDR2 FQNEAQ (reference sequence). The CDR3 protein is CASSRTGYEQYF. The CDR3 DNA reads TGTGCCAGCAGCCGGACAGGGTACGAGCAGTACTTC.

The J gene is TRBJ2-5, the V gene TRBV27; TRBD2 agrees at 11 bases. This CDR3 spans 19 amino acids. Looked up from germline, CDR1 is MNHEY and CDR2 is SMNVEV (reference sequence). V shed 9 bases, J shed 1 base, and the junction held 19 bases outside the gene matches. CDR3 in amino acids: CASSSLITLAGGIQETQYF. In nucleotides, the CDR3 is TGTGCCAGTTCGAGCCTAATAACGCTAGCGGGAGGTATCCAAGAGACCCAGTACTTC.

J is TRBJ2-7 and V is TRBV20-1; 8 bases are shared with TRBD2. V gave up 7 bases and J gave up 4 bases; unmatched junction bases: 6. The CDR3 spans 12 residues. Germline CDR1 is DFQATT and CDR2 is SNEGSKA (reference sequence). CDR3 loop: CSGGTSIYEQYF. The CDR3 DNA sequence: TGCAGTGGAGGGACTAGTATATACGAGCAGTACTTC.